This T cell receptor (beta chain) was identified during a study of spatial heterogeneity in lung cancer. Study summary: Strong correlation linked TCR transcript counts in tumor regions to a T cell module score derived from matched bulk RNA-seq. The study's findings and limits: Mutation tallies in tumors tracked expanded intratumoral alpha and beta TCR counts.

Noted time point: sample taken at primary tumor resection. The input material, whole RNA from tumor, nontumor lung or frozen PBMC, was sequenced unsorted. This clonotype showed up many times. The antigen is unknown. TCR cDNA molecules each carried a unique molecular identifier. From the 5' RACE reads, TCRdb called clonotypes with MiXCR, one entry per CDR3 protein. The table lists some 15,000 distinct CDR3 sequences, around 5% of them singletons. The CDR3 runs 14 residues. V was trimmed by 6 bases and J by 3 bases, leaving 15 bases between them. Per germline, CDR1 MNHEY and CDR2 SMNVEV (reference sequence).

The chain couples TRBV27 to TRBJ2-7; no reliable D call. The clonotype was recovered from a male donor with early-stage non-small cell lung cancer. The specimen was lung tumor tissue, collected at surgery. Here the CDR3 reads CASSRGRINYEQYF. The CDR3 DNA is TGTGCCAGCAGCCGCGGACGGATAAACTACGAGCAGTACTTC.